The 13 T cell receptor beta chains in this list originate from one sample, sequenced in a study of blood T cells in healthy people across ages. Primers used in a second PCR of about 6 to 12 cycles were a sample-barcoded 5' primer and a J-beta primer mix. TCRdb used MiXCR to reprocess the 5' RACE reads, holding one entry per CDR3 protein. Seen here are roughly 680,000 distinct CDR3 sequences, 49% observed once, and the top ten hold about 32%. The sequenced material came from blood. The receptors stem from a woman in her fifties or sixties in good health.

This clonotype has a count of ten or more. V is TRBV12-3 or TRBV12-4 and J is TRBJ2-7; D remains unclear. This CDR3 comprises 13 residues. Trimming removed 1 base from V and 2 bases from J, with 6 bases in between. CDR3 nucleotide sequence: TGTGCCAGCAGTTTAGGGCGCCCCTACGAGCAGTACTTC. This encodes CASSLGRPYEQYF.

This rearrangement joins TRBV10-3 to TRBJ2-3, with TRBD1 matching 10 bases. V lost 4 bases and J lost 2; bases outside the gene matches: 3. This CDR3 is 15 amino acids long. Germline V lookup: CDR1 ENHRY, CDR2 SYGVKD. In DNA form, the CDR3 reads TGTGCCATCAGTGGCGACAGGGGGCCCACAGATACGCAGTATTTT. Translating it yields CAISGDRGPTDTQYF.

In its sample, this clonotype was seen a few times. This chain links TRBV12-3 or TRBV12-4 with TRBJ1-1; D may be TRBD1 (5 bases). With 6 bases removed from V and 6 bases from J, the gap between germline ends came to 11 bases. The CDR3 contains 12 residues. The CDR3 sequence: CASSREYPEAFF. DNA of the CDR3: TGTGCCAGCAGCAGGGAATACCCTGAAGCTTTCTTT.

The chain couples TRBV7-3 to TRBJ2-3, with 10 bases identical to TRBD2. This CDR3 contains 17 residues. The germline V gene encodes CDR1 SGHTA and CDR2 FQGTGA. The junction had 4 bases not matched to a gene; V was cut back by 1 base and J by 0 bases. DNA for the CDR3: TGTGCCAGCAGCTTAATGGCTAGCGGGGGTAGCACAGATACGCAGTATTTT. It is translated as CASSLMASGGSTDTQYF.

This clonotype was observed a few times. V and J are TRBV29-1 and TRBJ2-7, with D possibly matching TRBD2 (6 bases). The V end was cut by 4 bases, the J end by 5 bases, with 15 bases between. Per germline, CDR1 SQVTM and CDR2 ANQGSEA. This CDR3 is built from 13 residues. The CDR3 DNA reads TGCAGCGTTGTGGGAGGATTCGCGAACGAGCAGTACTTC. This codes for CSVVGGFANEQYF.

The CDR3, as DNA: TGTGCCAGCAGTCCCGCCCCCGGCGCACACAATGAGCAGTTCTTC. Translation gives CASSPAPGAHNEQFF. This chain joins TRBV28 and TRBJ2-1; the D is unclear. Trimming stripped 5 bases from V and 5 bases from J, with 16 bases between. The CDR3 extends over 15 amino acids. From germline, CDR1 is MDHEN and CDR2 SYDVKM. Combining the CDR3 with reference TRBV28 and TRBJ2-1 gives the whole variable domain DVKVTQSSRYLVKRTGEKVFLECVQDMDHENMFWYRQDPGLGLRLIYFSYDVKMKEKGDIPEGYSVSREKKERFSLILESASTNQTSMYLCASSPAPGAHNEQFFGPGTRLTVL.

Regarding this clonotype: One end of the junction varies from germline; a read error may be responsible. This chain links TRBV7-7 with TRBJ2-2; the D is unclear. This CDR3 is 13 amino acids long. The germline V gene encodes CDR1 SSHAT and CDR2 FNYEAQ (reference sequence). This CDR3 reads CASSWVGTGELFF. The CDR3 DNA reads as TGTGCTAGCAGCTGGGTAGGCACCGGGGAGCTGTTTTTT.

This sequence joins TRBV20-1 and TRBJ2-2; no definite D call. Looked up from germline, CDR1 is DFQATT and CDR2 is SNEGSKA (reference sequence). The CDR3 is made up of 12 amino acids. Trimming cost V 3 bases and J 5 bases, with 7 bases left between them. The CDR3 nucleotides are TGCAGTGCTAGGCTGGTAACCGGGGAGCTGTTTTTT. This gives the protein CSARLVTGELFF.

The CDR3 sequence: CASKFPGQGSNEQFF. In nucleotides, the CDR3 is TGTGCCAGCAAATTCCCGGGACAGGGGTCAAATGAGCAGTTCTTC. This rearrangement joins TRBV27 to TRBJ2-1, with 10 bases fitting TRBD1. This CDR3 has 15 residues. Germline trimming cut 7 bases from V and 7 bases from J; bases unmatched to any gene: 10. Germline V lookup: CDR1 MNHEY, CDR2 SMNVEV (reference sequence).

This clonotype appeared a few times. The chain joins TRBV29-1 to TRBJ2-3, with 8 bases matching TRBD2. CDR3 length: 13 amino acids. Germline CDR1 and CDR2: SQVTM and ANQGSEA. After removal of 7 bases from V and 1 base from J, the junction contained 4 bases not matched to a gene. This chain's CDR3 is CSGISGGTDTQYF. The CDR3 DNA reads TGCAGCGGAATTAGCGGGGGCACAGATACGCAGTATTTT.

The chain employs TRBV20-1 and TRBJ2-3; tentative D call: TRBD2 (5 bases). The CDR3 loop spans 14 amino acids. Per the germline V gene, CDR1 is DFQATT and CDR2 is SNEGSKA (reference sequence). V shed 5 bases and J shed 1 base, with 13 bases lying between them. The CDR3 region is CSAGFRERTDTQYF. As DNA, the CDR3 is TGCAGTGCTGGTTTCCGGGAACGCACAGATACGCAGTATTTT.

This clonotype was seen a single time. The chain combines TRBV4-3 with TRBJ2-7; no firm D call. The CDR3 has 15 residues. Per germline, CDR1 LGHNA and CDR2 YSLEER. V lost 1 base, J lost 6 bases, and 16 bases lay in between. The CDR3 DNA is TGCGCCAGCAGCCAAGGGGTCGGGCGTCCCGCCGAGCAGTACTTC. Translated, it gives CASSQGVGRPAEQYF.

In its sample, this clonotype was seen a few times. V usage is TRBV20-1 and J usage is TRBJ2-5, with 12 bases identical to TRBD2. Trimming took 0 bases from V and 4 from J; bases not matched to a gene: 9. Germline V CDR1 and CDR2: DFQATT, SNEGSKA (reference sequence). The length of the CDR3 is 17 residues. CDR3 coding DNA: TGCAGTGCTAGAGATCCGGCTAGCGGGAGGGGCCTAGAGACCCAGTACTTC. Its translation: CSARDPASGRGLETQYF.